This T cell receptor beta chain was profiled in a study of blood T cell repertoires in COVID-19. On the study more broadly: The United States, Italy and Spain were the sources of the acute and convalescent COVID-19 samples.

Data came from immunoSEQ multiplex PCR; TCRdb stores just in-frame clones and leaves some out. The sample carries about 130,000 clones, about 80% recorded once. This CDR3 spans 12 amino acids. Trimming pared 6 bases from V and 8 bases from J, leaving 13 bases between. In germline, CDR1 is MNHNY, CDR2 SVGAGI (reference sequence). Material: peripheral blood. The sequence came from a woman in her forties or fifties with acute or convalescent COVID-19. The rearrangement joins TRBV6-6 to TRBJ1-2; possibly TRBD1 for D (6 bases). Here the CDR3 reads CASSTGSGGYTF. As DNA, the CDR3 is TGTGCCAGCAGCACAGGGAGTGGGGGCTACACCTTC.